This T cell receptor (beta chain) was sequenced in a study of cytomegalovirus exposure and HLA in healthy donors. Whole-study context: An analysis done earlier identified almost 120 million unique TCR beta sequences from roughly 190 million T cells. The study's findings and limits: Available immune exposure information was restricted to CMV serostatus only. In most subjects, TCR beta sequences reportedly gave accurate predictions of HLA-A and HLA-B alleles.

Trimming shortened V by 3 bases and J by 1 base, and 9 bases separated the two germline ends. The CDR3 consists of 14 residues. The V gene's germline CDR1 is MNHEY and CDR2 SMNVEV (reference sequence). This clone came up once. Its antigen is unidentified. In the PCR, 60 Vbeta and 13 Jbeta primers were used. Authors' data handling: A later analysis counted tens of millions of unique TCR beta chains, 10 million to 12 million shared. The data were produced by immunoSEQ multiplex PCR, yet TCRdb's version contains in-frame clones alone and is incomplete. The DNA gave D and trimming, while V, J and clone size come from that table. The table includes more than 200,000 clones, nearly 80% detected once.

The TCR was taken from a man aged 18 to 30 in good health and CMV-seronegative. This chain uses TRBV27 with TRBJ1-1; possible D gene TRBD1, 6 bases. Sequenced input: PBMCs. CDR3 nucleotide sequence: TGTGCCAGCAGTTTCACAGGGTGGAACACTGAAGCTTTCTTT. Translation: CASSFTGWNTEAFF.